One and the same sample provided the 26 T cell receptor beta chains below, sequenced in a study of control samples from healthy donors and cancer patients. Sequencing was performed with immunoSEQ multiplex PCR; in TCRdb, only in-frame clones are kept and a portion is missing. The sample yields roughly 200,000 clones, 80% to 95% seen once. The sample consisted of blood. These receptors all come from a man between 18 and 35 years old in good health.

The genes are TRBV5-6 and TRBJ1-2; perhaps TRBD1 as D (6 bases). The V and J ends lost 6 bases and 2 bases respectively, with 23 bases between them. The germline V gene has CDR1 SGHDT and CDR2 YYEEEE. The CDR3 runs 17 residues. The CDR3 DNA reads as TGTGCCAGCAACCTCGTGGGACACCAGTACTCCAACTATGGCTACACCTTC. Its translation: CASNLVGHQYSNYGYTF.

The chain recombines TRBV19 with TRBJ1-2; D possibly corresponds to TRBD1 (5 bases). The CDR3 runs to 12 residues. The V end was cut by 5 bases, the J end by 8 bases, with 12 bases between. Germline V gene lookup returns CDR1 LNHDA and CDR2 SQIVND (reference sequence). In DNA, the CDR3 is TGTGCCAGTAGTGTCCGGGGCCGGGGCTACACCTTC. It encodes CASSVRGRGYTF.

The chain links TRBV9 to TRBJ2-1, with 8 bases lining up with TRBD2. Germline V gene lookup returns CDR1 SGDLS and CDR2 YYNGEE. Trimming cost V 1 base and J 2 bases; bases outside gene matches: 2. The CDR3 extends over 15 amino acids. Here the CDR3 reads CASSVTGGPYNEQFF. The CDR3, as DNA: TGTGCCAGCAGCGTAACGGGGGGGCCCTACAATGAGCAGTTCTTC.

This rearrangement joins TRBV6-5 to TRBJ1-4; weak D call: TRBD1 (5 bases). Germline V lookup: CDR1 MNHEY, CDR2 SVGAGI. The CDR3 totals 15 residues. Trimming took off 6 bases at V and 4 bases at J, with 15 bases between the two ends. The CDR3 sequence: CASRPSGQLNEKLFF. DNA of the CDR3: TGTGCCAGCAGGCCCTCGGGGCAGCTTAATGAAAAACTGTTTTTT.

The chain recombines TRBV9 with TRBJ1-1; no definite D call. Per the germline V gene, CDR1 is SGDLS and CDR2 is YYNGEE. V lost 4 bases and J lost 0, with 16 bases in between. This CDR3 is 16 amino acids long. For the CDR3, the DNA is TGTGCCAGCAGCCCCCGGAGAGGGCTCATGAACACTGAAGCTTTCTTT. Translation gives CASSPRRGLMNTEAFF.

This chain connects TRBV13 to TRBJ1-4, with 7 nucleotides matching TRBD1. Germline CDR1 PRHDT, CDR2 FYEKMQ (reference sequence). CDR3 size: 14 residues. With V trimmed by 5 bases and J by 8 bases, 8 bases remained unmatched. The CDR3 bases are TGTGCCAGCAGCGAGGGGGCCTCGTACGAAAAACTGTTTTTT. It specifies CASSEGASYEKLFF.

In this sample, this clone turned up once. CDR3 in amino acids: CASRRREGLEQFF. The CDR3 region has the DNA TGTGCCAGCAGACGGCGGGAGGGGCTTGAGCAGTTCTTC. The V gene is TRBV5-4, the J gene TRBJ2-1, with TRBD2 matching over 9 bases. The length of the CDR3 is 13 residues. CDR1 and CDR2 (germline): SGHNT, YYREEE (reference sequence). J gave up 9 bases and V 5 bases, and 6 bases lay outside the gene matches.

V and J are TRBV6-5 and TRBJ1-5; 10 bases fit TRBD1. Germline lookup yields CDR1 MNHEY and CDR2 SVGAGI. V gave up 6 bases and J gave up 2 bases; unmatched junction bases: 4. The CDR3 is made up of 15 amino acids. The CDR3 bases are TGTGCCAGCAGCGGGACAGGGGTTGGCAATCAGCCCCAGCATTTT. Encoded protein: CASSGTGVGNQPQHF.

This chain joins TRBV15 and TRBJ1-2; possibly TRBD1 for D (6 bases). V lost 1 base to trimming and J lost 4 bases, with 13 bases between them. This CDR3 contains 15 residues. CDR1 and CDR2 from the germline V gene are LNHNV and YYDKDF (reference sequence). The CDR3 loop is CATSRALDSFYGYTF. CDR3 DNA: TGTGCCACCAGCAGAGCCTTGGACAGCTTCTATGGCTACACCTTC.

The chain recombines TRBV5-1 with TRBJ2-5; 9 bases line up with TRBD1. After removal of 4 bases from V and 2 bases from J, the junction contained 12 bases not matched to a gene. The CDR3 totals 17 residues. CDR1 is SGHRS and CDR2 is YFSETQ in the germline V gene. In DNA, the CDR3 is TGCGCCAGCAGCCTTAATCCCGGGACAGGGAAACAAGAGACCCAGTACTTC. Translation gives CASSLNPGTGKQETQYF.

The J gene is TRBJ1-5, the V gene TRBV18, with no clear D. Germline assignment: CDR1 KGHSH and CDR2 LQKENI. The V end lost 4 bases, the J end lost 5 bases, and 6 bases lay between the germline ends. The CDR3 loop spans 12 amino acids. The CDR3 here is CASSQRDQPQHF. The CDR3 DNA reads as TGTGCCAGCTCACAAAGGGATCAGCCCCAGCATTTT. Full variable domain (remainder filled in from reference TRBV18 and TRBJ1-5): NAGVMQNPRHLVRRRGQEARLRCSPMKGHSHVYWYRQLPEEGLKFMVYLQKENIIDESGMPKERFSAEFPKEGPSILRIQQVVRGDSAAYFCASSQRDQPQHFGDGTRLSIL.

This clone was picked up one time. The gene calls are TRBV2 and TRBJ1-2; 7 positions agree with TRBD1. The CDR3 is 15 residues long. The germline V gene has CDR1 SNHLY and CDR2 FYNNEI. J lost 3 bases, V lost 5 bases, and 9 bases had no gene match. Here the CDR3 reads CASSPMTGRDYGYTF. CDR3 sequence (DNA): TGTGCCAGCAGTCCTATGACAGGGCGCGACTATGGCTACACCTTC.

This rearrangement joins TRBV12-3 or TRBV12-4 to TRBJ2-1; D might be TRBD2 (5 bases). Deletions cut 5 bases from V and 13 bases from J, with 12 bases between. The length of the CDR3 is 11 residues. CDR3 sequence (DNA): TGTGCCAGCAGTACCACTAGGAGTCAGTTCTTC. This codes for CASSTTRSQFF.

V is TRBV2 and J is TRBJ2-7, with D possibly TRBD1 on 6 matching bases. V was shortened by 8 bases and J by 6 bases, with 20 bases between the two germline ends. This CDR3 spans 14 amino acids. Germline assignment: CDR1 SNHLY and CDR2 FYNNEI. CDR3 in DNA: TGTGCCAGCTCGGAACAGGGCCCACCGGGCGAGCAGTACTTC. This translates into CASSEQGPPGEQYF. Filled out from reference TRBV2 and TRBJ2-7, the complete variable domain reads EPEVTQTPSHQVTQMGQEVILRCVPISNHLYFYWYRQILGQKVEFLVSFYNNEISEKSEIFDDQFSVERPDGSNFTLKIRSTKLEDSAMYFCASSEQGPPGEQYFGPGTRLTVT.

The CDR3, as DNA: TGTGCCAGCAGCTTGGATTGGGGACGTTCACAAGCTTTCTTT. This codes for CASSLDWGRSQAFF. V gene TRBV5-4 combines with J gene TRBJ1-1; D possibly corresponds to TRBD1 (5 bases). CDR3 length: 14 residues. V was clipped by 0 bases and J by 9 bases, with 15 bases between them. Per germline, CDR1 SGHNT and CDR2 YYREEE (reference sequence).

CDR3 bases: TGTGCCAGCAGCTTGCGCGCCGCGGGGGGGTACAATGAGCAGTTCTTC. This encodes CASSLRAAGGYNEQFF. This chain links TRBV4-2 with TRBJ2-1; 9 bases fit TRBD2. This CDR3 contains 16 residues. Germline V CDR1 and CDR2: LGHNA, YNFKEQ. The V and J ends lost 5 bases and 4 bases, in that order; junction bases with no gene match: 9.

The chain links TRBV6-5 to TRBJ1-2; D is perhaps TRBD1 (6 bases). The CDR3 is made up of 15 amino acids. From germline, CDR1 is MNHEY and CDR2 SVGAGI. V shed 5 bases and J shed 0 bases, with 13 bases lying between them. In DNA, the CDR3 is TGTGCCAGCAGTCCCGGGACATTTTCTAACTATGGCTACACCTTC. This codes for CASSPGTFSNYGYTF.

The chain couples TRBV2 to TRBJ2-1; D uncertain. Germline V lookup: CDR1 SNHLY, CDR2 FYNNEI. There are 14 residues in the CDR3. Trimming took off 6 bases at V and 10 bases at J, with 19 bases between the two ends. The CDR3 loop reads CASSRSWGSREQFF. CDR3 nucleotides: TGTGCCAGCAGCCGCTCCTGGGGTTCGAGAGAGCAGTTCTTC.

This clone was counted once. This chain's CDR3 is CASSPNLNRRLYNEQFF. The CDR3 DNA reads as TGTGCCAGCTCACCTAACCTAAATCGGCGATTGTACAATGAGCAGTTCTTC. The V gene is TRBV18, the J gene TRBJ2-1; D gene unclear. The germline gives CDR1 KGHSH, CDR2 LQKENI. The germline V and J ends were trimmed by 3 bases and 4 bases, with 19 bases remaining between them. The CDR3 loop spans 17 amino acids.

The chain carries TRBV11-2 and TRBJ1-3; D is undetermined. Trimming stripped 5 bases from V and 0 bases from J, with 17 bases between. Germline CDR1 reads SGHAT; CDR2 reads FQNNGV. This CDR3 spans 17 amino acids. The CDR3: CASSPLSWPRSGNTIYF. In DNA form, the CDR3 reads TGTGCCAGCAGCCCCCTTTCCTGGCCCCGCTCTGGAAACACCATATATTTT.

V and J are TRBV5-1 and TRBJ2-7; weak D call: TRBD1 (6 bases). Germline-derived CDR1 and CDR2 are SGHRS and YFSETQ. This CDR3 region has 14 residues. V lost 0 bases to trimming and J lost 3 bases, with 10 bases between them. The CDR3 DNA follows: TGCGCCAGCAGCTTGGATACAGGGAACTACGAGCAGTACTTC. Its translation: CASSLDTGNYEQYF.

This sequence joins TRBV2 and TRBJ2-7; no clear D gene. Germline V gives CDR1 SNHLY, CDR2 FYNNEI. The ends were cut back, 3 bases at V and 2 bases at J, with 11 bases in the middle. The CDR3 contains 14 residues. The CDR3 loop reads CASSEDQPTYEQYF. The DNA of the CDR3 is TGTGCCAGCAGTGAGGACCAGCCGACCTACGAGCAGTACTTC.

The V call is TRBV7-2, the J call TRBJ2-7; TRBD1 aligns across 8 bases. Trimming cost V 4 bases and J 5 bases; bases outside gene matches: 13. CDR1 is SGHTA, CDR2 FQGNSA, per germline. The CDR3 sequence is 16 residues long. Here the CDR3 DNA reads TGTGCCAGCAGCTCAACCCGGACAGGGTGGGACAACGAGCAGTACTTC. It specifies CASSSTRTGWDNEQYF. Variable domain in full (rest from reference TRBV7-2 and TRBJ2-7): GAGVSQSPSNKVTEKGKDVELRCDPISGHTALYWYRQSLGQGLEFLIYFQGNSAPDKSGLPSDRFSAERTGGSVSTLTIQRTQQEDSAVYLCASSSTRTGWDNEQYFGPGTRLTVT.

This clone was picked up one time. This chain links TRBV6-5 with TRBJ1-2; D is perhaps TRBD1 (5 bases). CDR3 length equals 12 residues. V was shortened by 5 bases and J by 8 bases, with 12 bases between the two germline ends. Germline CDR1 is MNHEY and CDR2 is SVGAGI. CDR3 region: CASSLQGRGYTF. CDR3 DNA sequence: TGTGCCAGCAGTCTTCAGGGTCGAGGCTACACCTTC.

A single count supports this clone. This chain connects TRBV18 to TRBJ1-3, with a tentative D call TRBD1 (5 bases). V was trimmed by 3 bases and J by 5 bases, leaving 23 bases between them. Germline lookup yields CDR1 KGHSH and CDR2 LQKENI. The CDR3 loop spans 18 amino acids. CDR3 bases: TGTGCCAGCTCACCGAGCGAGGGGATATCGATTGGAAGAAACACCATATATTTT. Its protein product is CASSPSEGISIGRNTIYF.

V and J are TRBV30 and TRBJ1-1; no firm D call. V dropped 2 bases and J dropped 6 bases, with 19 bases sitting between them. The CDR3 loop spans 15 amino acids. Germline CDR1 is GTSNPN and CDR2 is SVGIG (reference sequence). CDR3 in DNA: TGTGCCTGGAGTATCGGTGACGTTAGCTTATCTGAAGCTTTCTTT. Translated, it gives CAWSIGDVSLSEAFF.